A single sample is the source of the 3 T cell receptor beta chains below, sequenced in a study of blood T cell repertoires in COVID-19. TCRdb's copy holds only in-frame clones and misses some; the assay was immunoSEQ multiplex PCR. The sample has some 130,000 clones, more than 60% seen once. The specimen was peripheral blood. All receptors come from a woman aged 65 to 85 with acute or convalescent COVID-19.

The V gene is TRBV24-1, the J gene TRBJ2-3, with 9 bases identical to TRBD1. The trim removed 9 bases at V and 0 bases at J, leaving 3 bases unmatched. The CDR3 spans 14 residues. CDR1 is KGHDR, CDR2 SFDVKD, per germline. DNA for the CDR3: TGTGCCACCCGGGACAGGGCTAGCACAGATACGCAGTATTTT. It translates to CATRDRASTDTQYF.

This clone was picked up a small number of times. The J gene is TRBJ2-7, the V gene TRBV2; tentative D call: TRBD2 (5 bases). CDR1 and CDR2 from the germline V gene are SNHLY and FYNNEI. This CDR3 is built from 13 residues. V was shortened by 2 bases and J by 3 bases, with 8 bases between the two germline ends. The CDR3 protein is CASSELGGYEQYF. In DNA, the CDR3 is TGTGCCAGCAGTGAACTAGGAGGCTACGAGCAGTACTTC.

V is TRBV19 and J is TRBJ1-2, with TRBD1 as a possible D gene (5 bases). V dropped 4 bases and J dropped 3 bases, with 12 bases sitting between them. The CDR3 has 14 residues. Germline V CDR1 and CDR2: LNHDA, SQIVND (reference sequence). CDR3 region: CASSRGTGYYGYTF. The DNA for the CDR3 is TGTGCCAGTAGTAGAGGGACTGGGTACTATGGCTACACCTTC. Variable domain in full (rest from reference TRBV19 and TRBJ1-2): DGGITQSPKYLFRKEGQNVTLSCEQNLNHDAMYWYRQDPGQGLRLIYYSQIVNDFQKGDIAEGYSVSREKKESFPLTVTSAQKNPTAFYLCASSRGTGYYGYTFGSGTRLTVV.